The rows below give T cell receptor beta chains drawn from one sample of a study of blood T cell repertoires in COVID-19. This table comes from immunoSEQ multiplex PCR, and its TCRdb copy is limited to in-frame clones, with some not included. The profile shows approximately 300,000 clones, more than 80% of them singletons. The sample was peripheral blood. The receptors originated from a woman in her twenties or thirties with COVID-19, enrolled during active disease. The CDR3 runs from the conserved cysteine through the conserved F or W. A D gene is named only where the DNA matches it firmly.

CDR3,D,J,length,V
CASSQAKGELFF,.,TRBJ2-2,12,TRBV28
CASSVERYTEAFF,.,TRBJ1-1,13,TRBV9
CSVQSNYGYTF,.,TRBJ1-2,11,TRBV29-1
CASSWDRGDGNTIYF,TRBD1,TRBJ1-3,15,TRBV6-5
CASSSYALLAGVSYEQYF,TRBD2,TRBJ2-7,18,TRBV7-2
CASSPGDRSGNTIYF,.,TRBJ1-3,15,TRBV5-1
CASNGGRHEQYF,.,TRBJ2-7,12,TRBV2
CASSPLAGESNEQFF,TRBD2,TRBJ2-1,15,TRBV18
CASSEERTGAGYTF,TRBD1,TRBJ1-2,14,TRBV2
CAISDRGSPLHF,TRBD1,TRBJ1-6,12,TRBV10-3
CASSLGGSSGNTIYF,.,TRBJ1-3,15,TRBV5-1
CASSGTGVEQYF,TRBD1,TRBJ2-7,12,TRBV7-2
CASSQETVIAGVTYEQYF,TRBD2,TRBJ2-7,18,TRBV4-1
CASIPRTGGSTEAFF,TRBD1,TRBJ1-1,15,TRBV2
CASSGDLRGANVLTF,.,TRBJ2-6,15,TRBV5-1
CATSDYKGAKYEQYF,TRBD1,TRBJ2-7,15,TRBV24-1
CASSPWRSYEQYF,.,TRBJ2-7,13,TRBV7-9
CASSLVGVAETEAFF,.,TRBJ1-1,15,TRBV7-6
CASSYAGSQPQHF,.,TRBJ1-5,13,TRBV6-2/TRBV6-3
CASSPRDRGSHQPQHF,TRBD1,TRBJ1-5,16,TRBV18
CASSLGPGSRSYNEQFF,.,TRBJ2-1,17,TRBV5-1
CASSSGLGYEQFF,TRBD2,TRBJ2-1,13,TRBV6-6
CASSLLAGGPDEQFF,TRBD2,TRBJ2-1,15,TRBV6-2/TRBV6-3
CAWAGQLTSPLHF,TRBD1,TRBJ1-6,13,TRBV30
CASTTTGLTFF,.,TRBJ1-1,11,TRBV6-5
CASSIGLRYQPQHF,.,TRBJ1-5,14,TRBV19
CAWNRGSYGYTF,TRBD1,TRBJ1-2,12,TRBV30
CAWSVPHRATGELFF,.,TRBJ2-2,15,TRBV30
CASSIVRRRGQQETQYF,.,TRBJ2-5,17,TRBV19
CASSLRDFNYEQYF,.,TRBJ2-7,14,TRBV5-1
CASSLQAGLYYNEQFF,TRBD2,TRBJ2-1,16,TRBV3-1/TRBV3-2
CASSIRGNPYQPQHF,.,TRBJ1-5,15,TRBV19
CAISGAGGGADTQYF,TRBD2,TRBJ2-3,15,TRBV10-3
CASQGTGGRETQYF,TRBD1,TRBJ2-5,14,TRBV28
CASSLGRQKNTEAFF,.,TRBJ1-1,15,TRBV7-8
CASSPGRNTEAFF,.,TRBJ1-1,13,TRBV18
CASSEHSNYGYTF,.,TRBJ1-2,13,TRBV2
CASSLGRGSSYGYTF,.,TRBJ1-2,15,TRBV5-6
CATSRDLNEKLFF,.,TRBJ1-4,13,TRBV15
CAIGGDRPPTEAFF,TRBD1,TRBJ1-1,14,TRBV10-3
CAWSVFGTGQPQHF,TRBD1,TRBJ1-5,14,TRBV30
CAWSVGVISQGGTDTQYF,.,TRBJ2-3,18,TRBV30
CASSLYGGSTDTQYF,.,TRBJ2-3,15,TRBV7-8
CASSGPWGVYEQYF,.,TRBJ2-7,14,TRBV19
CASSYSGTYTSQPQHF,.,TRBJ1-5,16,TRBV6-2/TRBV6-3
CASTLAGATTDTQYF,TRBD2,TRBJ2-3,15,TRBV3-1/TRBV3-2
CAIQKTIGNTIYF,.,TRBJ1-3,13,TRBV10-3
CAWSPGGVGGYTF,TRBD1,TRBJ1-2,13,TRBV30
CATSDTLAPSTNEQFF,.,TRBJ2-1,16,TRBV24-1
CASSQDSGPSYNEQFF,.,TRBJ2-1,16,TRBV3-1/TRBV3-2
CASSVTGHPPEFF,.,TRBJ2-1,13,TRBV2
CASSSTGVGGYTF,TRBD1,TRBJ1-2,13,TRBV5-1
CASSRELYNEQFF,.,TRBJ2-1,13,TRBV5-1
CASSIGGSGYNEQFF,.,TRBJ2-1,15,TRBV19
CSGLYPGSNTGELFF,.,TRBJ2-2,15,TRBV29-1
CAWLREFSEAFF,.,TRBJ1-1,12,TRBV30
CASSPPEQALSYEQYF,.,TRBJ2-7,16,TRBV18
CASSQTGTTFYEQYF,.,TRBJ2-7,15,TRBV14
CASSIDRNRGSQPQHF,TRBD1,TRBJ1-5,16,TRBV19